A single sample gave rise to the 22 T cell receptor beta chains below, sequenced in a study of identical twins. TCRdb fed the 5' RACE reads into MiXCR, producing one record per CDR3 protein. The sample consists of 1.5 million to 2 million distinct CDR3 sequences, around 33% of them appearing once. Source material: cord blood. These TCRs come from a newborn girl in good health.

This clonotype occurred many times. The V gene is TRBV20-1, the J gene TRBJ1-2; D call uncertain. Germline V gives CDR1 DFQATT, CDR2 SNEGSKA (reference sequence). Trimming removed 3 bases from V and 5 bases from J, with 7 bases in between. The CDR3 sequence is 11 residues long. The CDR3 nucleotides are TGCAGTGCTAGGCCAGTTTATGGCTACACCTTC. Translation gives CSARPVYGYTF.

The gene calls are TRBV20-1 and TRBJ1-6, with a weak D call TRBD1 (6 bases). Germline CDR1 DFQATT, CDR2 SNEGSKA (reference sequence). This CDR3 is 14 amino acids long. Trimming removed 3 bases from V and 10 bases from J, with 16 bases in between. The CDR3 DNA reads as TGCAGTGCTAGGTTAAGGCTCCAGGGGTCACCCCTCCACTTT. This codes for CSARLRLQGSPLHF.

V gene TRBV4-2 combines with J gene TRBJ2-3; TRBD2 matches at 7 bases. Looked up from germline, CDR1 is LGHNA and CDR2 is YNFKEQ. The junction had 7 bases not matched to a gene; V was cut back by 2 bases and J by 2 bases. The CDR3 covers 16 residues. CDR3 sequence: CASSQPVGGVTDTQYF. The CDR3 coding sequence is TGTGCCAGCAGCCAACCGGTGGGGGGGGTCACAGATACGCAGTATTTT.

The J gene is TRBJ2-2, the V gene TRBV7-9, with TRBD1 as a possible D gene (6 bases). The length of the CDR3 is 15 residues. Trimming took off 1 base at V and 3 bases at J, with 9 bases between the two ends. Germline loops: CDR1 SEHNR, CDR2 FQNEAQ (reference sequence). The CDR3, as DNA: TGTGCCAGCAGCTTAGGGGACACTTACACCGGGGAGCTGTTTTTT. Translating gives CASSLGDTYTGELFF.

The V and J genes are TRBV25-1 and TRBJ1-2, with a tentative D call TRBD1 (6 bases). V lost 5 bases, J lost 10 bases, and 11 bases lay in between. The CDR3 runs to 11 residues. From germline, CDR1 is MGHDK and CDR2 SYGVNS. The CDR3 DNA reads TGTGCCAGCAGTCAGGGGAGTGCCTACACCTTC. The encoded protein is CASSQGSAYTF.

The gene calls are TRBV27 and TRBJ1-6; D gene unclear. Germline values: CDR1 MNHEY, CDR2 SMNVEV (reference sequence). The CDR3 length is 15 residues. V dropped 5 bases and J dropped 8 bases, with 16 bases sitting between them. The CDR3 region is CASSPQTRGYSPLHF. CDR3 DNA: TGTGCCAGCAGTCCCCAGACTAGAGGGTATTCACCCCTCCACTTT.

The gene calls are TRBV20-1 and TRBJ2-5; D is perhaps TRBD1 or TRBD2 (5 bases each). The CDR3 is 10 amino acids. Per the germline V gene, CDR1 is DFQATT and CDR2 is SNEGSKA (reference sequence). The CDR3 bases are TGCCACCCGGGACGTCATGAGCAGTACTTC. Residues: CHPGRHEQYF.

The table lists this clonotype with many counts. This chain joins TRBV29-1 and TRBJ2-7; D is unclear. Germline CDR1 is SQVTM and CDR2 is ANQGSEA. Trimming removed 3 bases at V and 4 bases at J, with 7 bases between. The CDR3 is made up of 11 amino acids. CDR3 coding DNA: TGCAGCGTTGACAGGAATTACGAGCAGTACTTC. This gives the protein CSVDRNYEQYF.

The CDR3 protein is CASSLRRVDTGELFF. CDR3 coding DNA: TGTGCCAGCAGCTTACGTCGGGTAGACACCGGGGAGCTGTTTTTT. The chain joins TRBV7-2 to TRBJ2-2; no clear D. Germline CDR1 SGHTA, CDR2 FQGNSA. Trimming removed 2 bases at V and 3 bases at J, with 10 bases between. The CDR3 has 15 residues.

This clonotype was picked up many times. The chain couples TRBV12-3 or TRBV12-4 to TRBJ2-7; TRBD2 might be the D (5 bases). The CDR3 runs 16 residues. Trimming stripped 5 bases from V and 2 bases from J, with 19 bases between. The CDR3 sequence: CASSPYRGLRTYEQYF. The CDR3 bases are TGTGCCAGCAGTCCCTATAGAGGACTTCGAACCTACGAGCAGTACTTC.

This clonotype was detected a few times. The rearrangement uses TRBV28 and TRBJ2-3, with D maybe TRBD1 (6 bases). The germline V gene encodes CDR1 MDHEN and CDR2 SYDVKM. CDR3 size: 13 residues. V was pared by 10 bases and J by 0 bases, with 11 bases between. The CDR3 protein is CAIGQFSTDTQYF. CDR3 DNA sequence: TGTGCCATAGGACAGTTTAGCACAGATACGCAGTATTTT. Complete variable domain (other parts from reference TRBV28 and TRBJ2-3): DVKVTQSSRYLVKRTGEKVFLECVQDMDHENMFWYRQDPGLGLRLIYFSYDVKMKEKGDIPEGYSVSREKKERFSLILESASTNQTSMYLCAIGQFSTDTQYFGPGTRLTVL.

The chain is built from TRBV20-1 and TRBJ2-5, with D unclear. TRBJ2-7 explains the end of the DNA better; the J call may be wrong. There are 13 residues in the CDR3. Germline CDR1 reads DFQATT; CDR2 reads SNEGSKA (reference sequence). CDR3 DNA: TGCAGTGCCCACCCAAGACTGTCAAGCGAGCAGTACTTC. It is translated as CSAHPRLSSEQYF.

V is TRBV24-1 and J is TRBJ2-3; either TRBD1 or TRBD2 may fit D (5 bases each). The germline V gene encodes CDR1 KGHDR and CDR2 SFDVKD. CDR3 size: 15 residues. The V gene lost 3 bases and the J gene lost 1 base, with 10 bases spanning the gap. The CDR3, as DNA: TGTGCCACCAGTGATCCTGTGGGGGGCACAGATACGCAGTATTTT. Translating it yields CATSDPVGGTDTQYF.

The CDR3 DNA follows: TGTGCCAGCAGTTCCAGGGGTAAGGCCTACAATGAGCAGTACTTC. Protein sequence: CASSSRGKAYNEQYF. The chain combines TRBV6-5 with TRBJ2-1; TRBD1 is a possible D gene (6 bases). The end of the DNA aligns better with TRBJ2-7, so the J call may be wrong. Germline V gives CDR1 MNHEY, CDR2 SVGAGI. This CDR3 has 15 residues.

The CDR3 loop is CSARDRRQDSNQPQHF. The DNA of the CDR3 is TGCAGTGCTAGAGATAGGCGTCAGGATAGCAATCAGCCCCAGCATTTT. The chain joins TRBV20-1 to TRBJ1-5; D remains unclear. V dropped 0 bases and J dropped 0 bases, with 12 bases sitting between them. The germline V gene has CDR1 DFQATT and CDR2 SNEGSKA (reference sequence). This CDR3 comprises 16 residues.

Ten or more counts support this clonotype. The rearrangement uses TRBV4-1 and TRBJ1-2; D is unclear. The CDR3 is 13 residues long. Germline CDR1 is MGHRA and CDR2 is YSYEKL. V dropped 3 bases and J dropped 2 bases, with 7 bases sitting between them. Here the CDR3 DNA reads TGCGCCAGCAGCCACAACAACAACTATGGCTACACCTTC. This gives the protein CASSHNNNYGYTF.

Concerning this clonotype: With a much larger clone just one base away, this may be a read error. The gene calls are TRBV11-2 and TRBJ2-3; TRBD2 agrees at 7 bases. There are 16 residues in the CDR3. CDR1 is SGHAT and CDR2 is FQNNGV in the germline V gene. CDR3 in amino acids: CTSSLEPSGGTDTQYF. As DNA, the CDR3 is TGTACCAGCAGCTTAGAACCTAGCGGAGGCACAGATACGCAGTATTTT.

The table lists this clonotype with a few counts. The CDR3 is CASSPPGNTGNQPQHF. The CDR3 bases are TGTGCCAGCAGTCCCCCGGGGAATACGGGCAATCAGCCCCAGCATTTT. The rearrangement uses TRBV12-3 or TRBV12-4 and TRBJ1-5; D not certain. V lost 5 bases to trimming and J lost 2 bases, with 16 bases between them. CDR3 size: 16 residues.

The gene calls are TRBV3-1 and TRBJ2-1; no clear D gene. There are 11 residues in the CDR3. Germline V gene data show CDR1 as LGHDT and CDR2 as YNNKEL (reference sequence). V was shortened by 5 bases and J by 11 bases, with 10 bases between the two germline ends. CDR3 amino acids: CASSGYMKQFF. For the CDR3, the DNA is TGTGCCAGCAGCGGCTATATGAAGCAGTTCTTC.

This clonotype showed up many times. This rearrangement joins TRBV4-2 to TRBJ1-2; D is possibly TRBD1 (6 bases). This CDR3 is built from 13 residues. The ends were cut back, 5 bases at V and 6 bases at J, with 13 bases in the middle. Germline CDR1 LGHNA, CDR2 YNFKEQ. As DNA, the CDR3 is TGTGCCAGCAGCTCACAAGGGGGGGATGGCTACACCTTC. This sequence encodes CASSSQGGDGYTF.

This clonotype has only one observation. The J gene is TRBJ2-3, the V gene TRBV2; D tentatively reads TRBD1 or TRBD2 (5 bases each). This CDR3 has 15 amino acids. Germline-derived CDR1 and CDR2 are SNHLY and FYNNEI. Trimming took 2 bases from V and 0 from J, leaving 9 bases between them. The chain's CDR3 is CASSEWGSSTDTQYF. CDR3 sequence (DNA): TGTGCCAGCAGTGAATGGGGGTCTAGCACAGATACGCAGTATTTT.

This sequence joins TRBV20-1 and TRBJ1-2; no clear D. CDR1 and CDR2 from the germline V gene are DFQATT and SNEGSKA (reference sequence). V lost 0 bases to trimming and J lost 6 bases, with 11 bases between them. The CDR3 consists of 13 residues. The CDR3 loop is CSARDPPTNGYTF. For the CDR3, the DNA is TGCAGTGCTAGAGATCCCCCAACCAATGGCTACACCTTC.